This TCR beta chain came from a study of control samples from healthy donors and cancer patients (dated by TCRdb to the early 2020s). From the cysteine through the phenylalanine, the CDR3 covers 15 amino acids. CDR3 DNA is the only sequence kept; it has 45 bases, read in frame from the first base. Looking up the germline V gene yields CDR1 SGDLS and CDR2 YYNGEE. V ends up 0 bases short and J 2 bases short, with an unmatched junction base count of 1. On this clone itself: Its antigen is still unknown. Base qualities are missing; no much larger clone stands one base away.

The library was prepared using the immunoSEQ multiplex PCR assay. TCRdb re-hosts the immuneACCESS table, in-frame sequences only. Its copies lack some clones; in the studies checked, an unresolved V gene accounts for under half of them, and the cause for the rest is not known. In all, the sample holds 80,000 to 100,000 clones, and roughly 92% of those were seen once. The ten biggest clones cover about 2.9% of the sample. Material for sequencing was blood. This clonotype originated in a human donor in good health. The donor label of this sample is uncertain. The receptor chain draws on TRBV9 and TRBJ2-1; 8 central bases correspond to TRBD2. CDR3 protein: CASSVGAGAYNEQFF. The nucleotide sequence is TGTGCCAGCAGCGTAGGAGCGGGGGCCTACAATGAGCAGTTCTTC.